This record looks at one T cell receptor beta chain sequence and its context. Its antigen is not identified. Constant-segment primers were used for 5'RACE, and the resulting TCR alpha and TCR beta cDNA libraries carried sample barcodes and UMIs. MiXCR, run by TCRdb on the 5' RACE reads, gives a single entry per CDR3 protein. The sample records roughly 300,000 distinct CDR3 sequences, roughly an eighth being singletons. The sample originates from a study of T-cell memory formation after mild COVID-19. Study outcomes and limitations: The CD4+ clones that contracted clustered mainly within CM and EM, and the CD8+ clones concentrated in EMRA. The appearance of some responding clones in pre-infection memory suggested that cross-reactive memory joined. Balance between CD4 and CD8 was seen in clones contracting day 15 to 85, and a CD4+ lean was seen in later expanders.

CDR3 length equals 14 residues. Unmatched junction bases numbered 7, after V lost 3 bases and J lost 5 bases. The germline CDR1 and CDR2 sequences are SGHDT and YYEEEE. This chain joins TRBV5-6 and TRBJ1-1; 7 bases map to TRBD1. The sample taken for sequencing was PBMCs or a T cell subset sorted from them (not recorded which). This TCR derives from a man aged 18 to 30 who had mild COVID-19 (a few samples of this study predate the infection). Cell type and time point are not known. The CDR3 coding sequence is TGTGCCAGCAGCTGGGGAGGGGGCTGGACTGAAGCTTTCTTT. Amino acids: CASSWGGGWTEAFF.